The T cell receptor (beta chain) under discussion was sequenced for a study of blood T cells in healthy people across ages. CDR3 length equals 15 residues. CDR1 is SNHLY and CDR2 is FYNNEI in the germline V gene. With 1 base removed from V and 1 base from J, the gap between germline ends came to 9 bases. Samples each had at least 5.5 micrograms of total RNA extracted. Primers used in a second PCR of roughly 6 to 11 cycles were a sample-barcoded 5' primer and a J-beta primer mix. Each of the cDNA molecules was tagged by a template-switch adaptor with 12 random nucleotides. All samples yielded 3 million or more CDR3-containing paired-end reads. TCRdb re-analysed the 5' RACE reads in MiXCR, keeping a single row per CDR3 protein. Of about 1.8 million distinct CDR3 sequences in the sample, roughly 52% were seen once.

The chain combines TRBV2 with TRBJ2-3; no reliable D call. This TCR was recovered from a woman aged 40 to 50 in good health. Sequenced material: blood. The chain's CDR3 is CASSEGALGTDTQYF. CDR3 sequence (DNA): TGTGCCAGCAGTGAAGGGGCTTTGGGCACAGATACGCAGTATTTT. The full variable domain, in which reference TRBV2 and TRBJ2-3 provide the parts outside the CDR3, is EPEVTQTPSHQVTQMGQEVILRCVPISNHLYFYWYRQILGQKVEFLVSFYNNEISEKSEIFDDQFSVERPDGSNFTLKIRSTKLEDSAMYFCASSEGALGTDTQYFGPGTRLTVL.